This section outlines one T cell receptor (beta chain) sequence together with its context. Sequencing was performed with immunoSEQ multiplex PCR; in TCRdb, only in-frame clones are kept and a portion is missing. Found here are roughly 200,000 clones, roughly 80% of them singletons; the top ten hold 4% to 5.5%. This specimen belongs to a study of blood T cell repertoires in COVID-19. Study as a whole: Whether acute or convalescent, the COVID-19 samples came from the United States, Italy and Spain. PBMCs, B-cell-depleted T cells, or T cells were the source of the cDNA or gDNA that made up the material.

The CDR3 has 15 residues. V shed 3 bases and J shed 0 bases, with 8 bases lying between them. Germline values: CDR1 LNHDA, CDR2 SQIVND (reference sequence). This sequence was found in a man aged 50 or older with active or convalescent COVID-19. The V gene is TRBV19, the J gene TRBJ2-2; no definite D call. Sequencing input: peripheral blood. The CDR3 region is CASSMRMANTGELFF. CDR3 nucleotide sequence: TGTGCCAGTAGTATGCGGATGGCGAACACCGGGGAGCTGTTTTTT.